This TCR beta chain stems from a study of CD8 T cell repertoires and HIV-1 epitope variants. At the level of the study: Separate wells received one of Twenty-five Gag or Nef variant peptides.

As regards this clone: What it binds is not known.

The CDR3 is 15 residues long. V lost 4 bases and J 2 bases, leaving 11 bases between the germline ends. The germline CDR1 and CDR2 sequences are LGHNA and YNFKEQ. Sequencing of TCR beta CDR3 used immunoSEQ survey depth. Method: immunoSEQ multiplex PCR; TCRdb's copy keeps in-frame clones and lacks some. The data contain around 4,500 clones, about 70% of them singletons. Material: cultured CD8+ T cells derived from PBMCs. This chain uses TRBV4-2 with TRBJ2-2; D may be TRBD1 or TRBD2 (5 bases each). The clonotype was recovered from a male donor with HIV. The CDR3 sequence: CASSRRDVNTGELFF. Here the CDR3 DNA reads TGTGCCAGCAGCCGTCGGGACGTCAACACCGGGGAGCTGTTTTTT.